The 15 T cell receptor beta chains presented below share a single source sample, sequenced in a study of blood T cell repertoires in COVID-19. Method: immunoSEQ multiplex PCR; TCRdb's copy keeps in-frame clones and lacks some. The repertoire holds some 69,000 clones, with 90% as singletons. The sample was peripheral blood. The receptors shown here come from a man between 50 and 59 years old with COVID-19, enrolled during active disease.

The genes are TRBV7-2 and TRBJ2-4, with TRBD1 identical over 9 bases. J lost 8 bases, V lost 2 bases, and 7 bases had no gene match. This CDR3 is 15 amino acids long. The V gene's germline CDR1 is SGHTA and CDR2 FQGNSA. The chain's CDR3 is CASSLNKDRGDIQYF. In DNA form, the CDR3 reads TGTGCCAGCAGCTTAAACAAGGACAGGGGAGACATTCAGTACTTC. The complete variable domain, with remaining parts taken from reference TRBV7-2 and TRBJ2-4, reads GAGVSQSPSNKVTEKGKDVELRCDPISGHTALYWYRQSLGQGLEFLIYFQGNSAPDKSGLPSDRFSAERTGGSVSTLTIQRTQQEDSAVYLCASSLNKDRGDIQYFGAGTRLSVL.

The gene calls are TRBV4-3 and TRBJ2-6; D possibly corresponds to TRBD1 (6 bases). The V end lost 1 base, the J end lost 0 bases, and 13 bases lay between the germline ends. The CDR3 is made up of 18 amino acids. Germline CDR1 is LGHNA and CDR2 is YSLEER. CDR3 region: CASSQVIGGSSGANVLTF. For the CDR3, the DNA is TGCGCCAGCAGCCAAGTTATAGGGGGATCCTCTGGGGCCAACGTCCTGACTTTC.

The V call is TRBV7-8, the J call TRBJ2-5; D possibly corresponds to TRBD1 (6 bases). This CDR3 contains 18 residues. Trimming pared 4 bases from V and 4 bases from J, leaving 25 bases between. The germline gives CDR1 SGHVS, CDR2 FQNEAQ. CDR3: CASSSRQARPSRGETQYF. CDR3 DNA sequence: TGTGCCAGCAGCTCTAGACAGGCTCGGCCTAGCCGGGGAGAGACCCAGTACTTC.

The CDR3 sequence is CAISEYRGDQPQHF. CDR3 DNA: TGTGCCATCAGTGAGTACAGGGGGGATCAGCCCCAGCATTTT. V and J are TRBV10-3 and TRBJ1-5, with 8 nucleotides matching TRBD1. CDR3 length equals 14 residues. The V gene's germline CDR1 is ENHRY and CDR2 SYGVKD. V lost 1 base and J lost 5; bases outside the gene matches: 1.

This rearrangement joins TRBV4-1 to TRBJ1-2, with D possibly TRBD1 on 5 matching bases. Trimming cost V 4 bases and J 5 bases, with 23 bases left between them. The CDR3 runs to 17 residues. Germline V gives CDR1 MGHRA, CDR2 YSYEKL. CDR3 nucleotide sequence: TGCGCCAGCAGCCGAAACCCGGGCGGGGACGAGGGATATGGCTACACCTTC. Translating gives CASSRNPGGDEGYGYTF.

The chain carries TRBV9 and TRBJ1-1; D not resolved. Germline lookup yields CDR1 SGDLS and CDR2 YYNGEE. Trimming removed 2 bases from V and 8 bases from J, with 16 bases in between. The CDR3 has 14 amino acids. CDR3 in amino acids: CASSVKAMTGEAFF. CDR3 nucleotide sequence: TGTGCCAGCAGCGTTAAAGCGATGACCGGAGAAGCTTTCTTT. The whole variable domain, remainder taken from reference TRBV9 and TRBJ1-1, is DSGVTQTPKHLITATGQRVTLRCSPRSGDLSVYWYQQSLDQGLQFLIQYYNGEERAKGNILERFSAQQFPDLHSELNLSSLELGDSALYFCASSVKAMTGEAFFGQGTRLTVV.

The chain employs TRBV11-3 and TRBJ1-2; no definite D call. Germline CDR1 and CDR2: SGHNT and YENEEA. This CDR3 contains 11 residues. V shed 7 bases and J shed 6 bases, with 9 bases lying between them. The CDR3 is CASIVKNGYTF. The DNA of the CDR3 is TGTGCCAGCATCGTTAAAAATGGCTACACCTTC.

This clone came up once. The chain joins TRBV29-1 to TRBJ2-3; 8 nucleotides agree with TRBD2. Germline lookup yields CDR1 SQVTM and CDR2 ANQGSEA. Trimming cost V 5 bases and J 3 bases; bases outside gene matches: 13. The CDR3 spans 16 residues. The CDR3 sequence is CSVLGPAGAGTDTQYF. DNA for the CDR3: TGCAGCGTTCTTGGGCCAGCGGGAGCGGGGACAGATACGCAGTATTTT.

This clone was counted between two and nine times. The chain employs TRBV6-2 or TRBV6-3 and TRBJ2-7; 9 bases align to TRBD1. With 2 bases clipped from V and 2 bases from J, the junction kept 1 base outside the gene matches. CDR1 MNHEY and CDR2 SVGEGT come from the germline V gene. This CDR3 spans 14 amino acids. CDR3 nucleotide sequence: TGTGCCAGCAGTTACCGGGACAGGGCCTACGAGCAGTACTTC. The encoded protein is CASSYRDRAYEQYF.

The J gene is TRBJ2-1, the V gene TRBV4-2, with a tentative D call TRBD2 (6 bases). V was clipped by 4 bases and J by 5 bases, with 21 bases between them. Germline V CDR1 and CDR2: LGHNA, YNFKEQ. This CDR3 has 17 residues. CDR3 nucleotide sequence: TGTGCCAGCAGCCGACTGGGGTGGCGGGGAGAAAACAATGAGCAGTTCTTC. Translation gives CASSRLGWRGENNEQFF.

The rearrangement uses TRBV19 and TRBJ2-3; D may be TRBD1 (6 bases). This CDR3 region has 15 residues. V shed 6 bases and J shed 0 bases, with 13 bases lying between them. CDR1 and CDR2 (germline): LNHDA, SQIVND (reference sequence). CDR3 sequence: CASRDGQTSTDTQYF. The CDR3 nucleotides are TGTGCCAGTAGAGACGGACAGACTAGCACAGATACGCAGTATTTT. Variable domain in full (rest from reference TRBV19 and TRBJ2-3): DGGITQSPKYLFRKEGQNVTLSCEQNLNHDAMYWYRQDPGQGLRLIYYSQIVNDFQKGDIAEGYSVSREKKESFPLTVTSAQKNPTAFYLCASRDGQTSTDTQYFGPGTRLTVL.

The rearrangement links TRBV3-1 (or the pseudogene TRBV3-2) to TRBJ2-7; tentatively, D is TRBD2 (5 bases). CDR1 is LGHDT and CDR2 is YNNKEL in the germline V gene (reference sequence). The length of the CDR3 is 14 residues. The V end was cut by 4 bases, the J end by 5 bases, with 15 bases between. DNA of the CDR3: TGTGCCAGCAGCCTCTCCACTAGTGTCCACGAGCAGTACTTC. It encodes CASSLSTSVHEQYF.

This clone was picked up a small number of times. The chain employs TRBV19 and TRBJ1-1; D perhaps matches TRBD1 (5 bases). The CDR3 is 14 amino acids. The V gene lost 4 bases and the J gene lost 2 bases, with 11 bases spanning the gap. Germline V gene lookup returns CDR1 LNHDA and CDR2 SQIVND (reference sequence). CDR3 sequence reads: CASSTRTLNTEAFF. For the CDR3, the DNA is TGTGCCAGTAGTACCCGGACACTCAACACTGAAGCTTTCTTT.

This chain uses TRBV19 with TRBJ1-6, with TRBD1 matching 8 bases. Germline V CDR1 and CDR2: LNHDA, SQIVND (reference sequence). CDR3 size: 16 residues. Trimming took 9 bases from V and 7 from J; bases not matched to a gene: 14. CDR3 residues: CASKTTPGQVNSPLHF. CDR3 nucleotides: TGTGCCAGCAAAACAACCCCGGGACAGGTCAATTCACCCCTCCACTTT.

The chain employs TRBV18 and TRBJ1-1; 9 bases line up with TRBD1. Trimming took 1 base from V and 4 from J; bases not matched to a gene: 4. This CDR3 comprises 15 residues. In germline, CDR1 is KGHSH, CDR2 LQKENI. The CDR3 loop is CASSPQETGGTEAFF. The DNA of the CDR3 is TGTGCCAGCTCACCACAGGAGACAGGGGGCACTGAAGCTTTCTTT.